The T cell receptor beta chain under discussion was sequenced for a study of stem cell transplantation in POMP-related autoinflammatory disease. About the research overall: After transplant, neutrophils and platelets showed 100% graft donor chimerism through one year.

Sequencing used immunoSEQ multiplex PCR; TCRdb keeps in-frame clones, though not all of them. The sample comprises some 65,000 clones, approximately 91% of which are singletons, and about 0.71% rests with the top ten. Germline V gene lookup returns CDR1 SGHRS and CDR2 YFSETQ. V was clipped by 0 bases and J by 4 bases; unmatched bases: 5. The CDR3 extends over 17 amino acids. For this clone: As yet, its antigen is unknown.

Study findings and constraints: Across all analyzed T-cell subsets, patients with PRAID tended toward reduced diversity and increased clonality.

The clonotype was recovered from a human patient with POMP-related autoinflammation and immune dysregulation (PRAID). Among the T cells, some may be from the graft donor. The sample was CD4+ T cells from PBMCs, taken after stem cell transplantation. The chain is built from TRBV5-1 and TRBJ2-1; 12 nucleotides match TRBD2. Here the CDR3 DNA reads TGCGCCAGCAGCTTGGAACTAGCGGGAGGCCCATACAATGAGCAGTTCTTC. It specifies CASSLELAGGPYNEQFF.